These 30 T cell receptor beta chains share one sample of origin, sequenced in a study of blood T cell repertoires in COVID-19. The data were produced by immunoSEQ multiplex PCR, yet TCRdb's version contains in-frame clones alone and is incomplete. This table has some 390,000 clones, around nine tenths appearing once. Input material: peripheral blood. The receptors originated from a woman aged 40 to 50 with COVID-19, enrolled during active disease.

The chain is built from TRBV18 and TRBJ2-1; D unresolved. The CDR3 consists of 12 residues. Trimming stripped 1 base from V and 8 bases from J, with 6 bases between. Germline CDR1 is KGHSH and CDR2 is LQKENI. The CDR3 sequence: CASSPLGYEQFF. For the CDR3, the DNA is TGTGCCAGCTCACCACTCGGGTATGAGCAGTTCTTC.

This chain links TRBV6-2 or TRBV6-3 with TRBJ2-6; D unclear. Germline-derived CDR1 and CDR2 are MNHEY and SVGEGT. Trimming left V 5 bases short and J 1 base short, with 6 bases between. CDR3 size: 14 residues. The CDR3 protein is CASSRSSGANVLTF. DNA for the CDR3: TGTGCCAGCAGTCGGTCGTCTGGGGCCAACGTCCTGACTTTC.

The chain is built from TRBV28 and TRBJ1-2, with 7 bases matching TRBD1. The CDR3 is 13 amino acids. Looked up from germline, CDR1 is MDHEN and CDR2 is SYDVKM. Trimming removed 5 bases from V and 8 bases from J; junction bases left unmatched: 8. CDR3 sequence: CASSPPGQEGYTF. CDR3 nucleotide sequence: TGTGCCAGCAGTCCCCCCGGACAGGAAGGCTACACCTTC.

This chain connects TRBV7-9 to TRBJ1-6; D might be TRBD1 (6 bases). Germline CDR1 is SEHNR and CDR2 is FQNEAQ (reference sequence). Trimming took off 5 bases at V and 10 bases at J, with 18 bases between the two ends. CDR3 size: 15 residues. CDR3 protein: CASSRGQRDQSPLHF. In DNA form, the CDR3 reads TGTGCCAGCAGCCGCGGACAGCGAGACCAATCACCCCTCCACTTT. Supplemented by reference TRBV7-9 and TRBJ1-6, the full variable domain reads DTGVSQNPRHKITKRGQNVTFRCDPISEHNRLYWYRQTLGQGPEFLTYFQNEAQLEKSRLLSDRFSAERPKGSFSTLEIQRTEQGDSAMYLCASSRGQRDQSPLHFGNGTRLTVT.

The chain joins TRBV25-1 to TRBJ1-1, with D perhaps TRBD1 (6 bases). Trimming left V 4 bases short and J 0 bases short, with 9 bases between. Per the germline V gene, CDR1 is MGHDK and CDR2 is SYGVNS. This CDR3 spans 14 amino acids. The CDR3 region is CASSGTGLNTEAFF. Here the CDR3 DNA reads TGTGCCAGCAGTGGAACAGGGTTGAACACTGAAGCTTTCTTT.

The J gene is TRBJ2-7, the V gene TRBV4-3; D might be TRBD2 (6 bases). In germline, CDR1 is LGHNA, CDR2 YSLEER. The V gene lost 0 bases and the J gene lost 0 bases, with 18 bases spanning the gap. This CDR3 is 18 amino acids long. The CDR3 nucleotides are TGCGCCAGCAGCCAAGAGGGTACGGTAGCGGAGTCCTCCTACGAGCAGTACTTC. Amino acids: CASSQEGTVAESSYEQYF.

The chain is built from TRBV18 and TRBJ1-4; D ambiguous. The CDR3 sequence is 16 residues long. V dropped 0 bases and J dropped 7 bases, with 15 bases sitting between them. CDR1 KGHSH and CDR2 LQKENI come from the germline V gene. The CDR3: CASSPPTPTEGEKLFF. CDR3 nucleotides: TGTGCCAGCTCACCACCCACACCTACCGAGGGTGAAAAACTGTTTTTT.

The J gene is TRBJ1-5, the V gene TRBV2, with unresolved D. Germline lookup yields CDR1 SNHLY and CDR2 FYNNEI. V was cut by 4 bases and J by 6 bases, with 13 bases left in between. CDR3 length equals 14 residues. CDR3 nucleotide sequence: TGTGCCAGCAGTGGGCCGGGGTCCAGTCAGCCCCAGCATTTT. Its translation: CASSGPGSSQPQHF. The full variable domain, its missing parts supplied by reference TRBV2 and TRBJ1-5, is EPEVTQTPSHQVTQMGQEVILRCVPISNHLYFYWYRQILGQKVEFLVSFYNNEISEKSEIFDDQFSVERPDGSNFTLKIRSTKLEDSAMYFCASSGPGSSQPQHFGDGTRLSIL.

The chain links TRBV28 to TRBJ1-5, with TRBD1 as a possible D gene (6 bases). The germline CDR1 and CDR2 sequences are MDHEN and SYDVKM. Deletions cut 8 bases from V and 3 bases from J, with 23 bases between. The CDR3 is made up of 17 amino acids. The CDR3 bases are TGTGCCAGCCTCCTCTTGAGGGGGACCCCCCTCAATCAGCCCCAGCATTTT. Its protein product is CASLLLRGTPLNQPQHF.

The V and J genes are TRBV28 and TRBJ2-3; 8 bases are a match to TRBD1. V lost 7 bases to trimming and J lost 1 base; unmatched junction nucleotides: 10. Germline V gene lookup returns CDR1 MDHEN and CDR2 SYDVKM. This CDR3 has 16 residues. The CDR3 here is CASTPWTGSGTDTQYF. Written as DNA, the CDR3 is TGTGCCAGCACCCCTTGGACAGGGTCGGGCACAGATACGCAGTATTTT.

CDR3 loop: CAWSVQESGNTEAFF. DNA for the CDR3: TGTGCCTGGAGTGTACAGGAGTCAGGGAACACTGAAGCTTTCTTT. The V and J genes are TRBV30 and TRBJ1-1; D possibly corresponds to TRBD1 (5 bases). CDR1 GTSNPN and CDR2 SVGIG come from the germline V gene (reference sequence). The CDR3 contains 15 residues. V was trimmed by 0 bases and J by 1 base, leaving 12 bases between them.

The chain has TRBV6-2 or TRBV6-3 and TRBJ2-1; D perhaps matches TRBD2 (5 bases). The CDR3 is 15 residues long. The V end lost 4 bases, the J end lost 13 bases, and 23 bases lay between the germline ends. Germline V gene lookup returns CDR1 MNHEY and CDR2 SVGEGT. The CDR3 DNA reads as TGTGCCAGCAGTTTCTGGGGAGCTCCGTCTAGCCGACAGTTCTTC. Encoded protein: CASSFWGAPSSRQFF.

The V call is TRBV4-3, the J call TRBJ2-5, with 13 positions matching TRBD2. Losses at the gene ends were 0 bases for V and 5 bases for J; bases not matched to a gene: 6. This CDR3 region has 17 residues. The V gene's germline CDR1 is LGHNA and CDR2 YSLEER. CDR3 region: CASSQDTSGGARETQYF. The CDR3 region has the DNA TGCGCCAGCAGCCAAGACACTAGCGGGGGGGCTAGGGAGACCCAGTACTTC.

The chain uses TRBV9 and TRBJ1-6; D might be TRBD1 (5 bases). Trimming stripped 3 bases from V and 0 bases from J, with 10 bases between. Germline V gives CDR1 SGDLS, CDR2 YYNGEE. The CDR3 has 16 residues. This CDR3 is CASSAGGVSYNSPLHF. CDR3 DNA sequence: TGTGCCAGCAGCGCGGGAGGGGTCTCCTATAATTCACCCCTCCACTTT.

This sequence joins TRBV12-3 or TRBV12-4 and TRBJ1-2; possibly TRBD1 for D (6 bases). Trimming pared 4 bases from V and 4 bases from J, leaving 10 bases between. This CDR3 region has 13 residues. The CDR3, as DNA: TGTGCCAGCAGTTCGGGACACCTCTATGGCTACACCTTC. Protein: CASSSGHLYGYTF.

The gene calls are TRBV5-1 and TRBJ1-1; the match to TRBD1 covers 7 bases. V shed 2 bases and J 1 base; nucleotides not matched to a gene: 8. Germline-derived CDR1 and CDR2 are SGHRS and YFSETQ. The CDR3 runs 16 residues. The CDR3 region has the DNA TGCGCCAGCAGCTTTCCTCCGGGACAGCCGAACACTGAAGCTTTCTTT. Amino acids: CASSFPPGQPNTEAFF.

The genes are TRBV7-2 and TRBJ2-7, with 9 bases fitting TRBD1. This CDR3 has 15 residues. Trimming at V came to 5 bases and at J to 5 bases, leaving 10 bases not matched to a gene. Germline V gene lookup returns CDR1 SGHTA and CDR2 FQGNSA. The DNA for the CDR3 is TGTGCCAGCAGCCCACAGGGACAGGGTTTCGACGAGCAGTACTTC. Amino acid sequence: CASSPQGQGFDEQYF. The entire variable domain, with the rest obtained from reference TRBV7-2 and TRBJ2-7, is as follows: GAGVSQSPSNKVTEKGKDVELRCDPISGHTALYWYRQSLGQGLEFLIYFQGNSAPDKSGLPSDRFSAERTGGSVSTLTIQRTQQEDSAVYLCASSPQGQGFDEQYFGPGTRLTVT.

This clone has just one count. The gene calls are TRBV15 and TRBJ1-5; D perhaps matches TRBD1 (5 bases). V shed 0 bases and J shed 4 bases, with 10 bases lying between them. Per germline, CDR1 LNHNV and CDR2 YYDKDF (reference sequence). The CDR3 sequence is 15 residues long. The CDR3 reads CATSRERGGNQPQHF. The CDR3, as DNA: TGTGCCACCAGCAGAGAGCGGGGGGGTAATCAGCCCCAGCATTTT.

The rearrangement uses TRBV7-2 and TRBJ2-1; 8 bases line up with TRBD2. The CDR3 has 14 amino acids. Germline CDR1 and CDR2: SGHTA and FQGNSA. V lost 5 bases to trimming and J lost 0 bases; unmatched junction nucleotides: 0. The CDR3 nucleotides are TGTGCCAGCAGCGCGGGGGGCTCCTACAATGAGCAGTTCTTC. Amino acids: CASSAGGSYNEQFF.

The chain carries TRBV5-4 and TRBJ1-2; no clear D gene. The CDR3 spans 16 residues. V lost 0 bases and J 4 bases, leaving 16 bases between the germline ends. The V gene's germline CDR1 is SGHNT and CDR2 YYREEE (reference sequence). The CDR3 reads CASSLGQRERTYGYTF. The CDR3 region has the DNA TGTGCCAGCAGCTTGGGCCAGAGAGAGCGAACCTATGGCTACACCTTC.

The V call is TRBV19, the J call TRBJ1-3, with 8 bases aligning to TRBD1. The V gene's germline CDR1 is LNHDA and CDR2 SQIVND (reference sequence). Unmatched junction bases numbered 2, after V lost 9 bases and J lost 4 bases. The CDR3 length is 12 residues. The chain's CDR3 is CASRGPGNTIYF. DNA of the CDR3: TGTGCCAGCAGGGGGCCCGGAAACACCATATATTTT. The variable domain in full, completed from reference TRBV19 and TRBJ1-3, reads DGGITQSPKYLFRKEGQNVTLSCEQNLNHDAMYWYRQDPGQGLRLIYYSQIVNDFQKGDIAEGYSVSREKKESFPLTVTSAQKNPTAFYLCASRGPGNTIYFGEGSWLTVV.

The chain is built from TRBV7-3 and TRBJ2-2, with 12 bases matching TRBD2. CDR1 is SGHTA, CDR2 FQGTGA, per germline. CDR3 length equals 17 residues. Trimming at V came to 3 bases and at J to 4 bases, leaving 6 bases not matched to a gene. CDR3 coding DNA: TGTGCCAGCAGCTTCCTCACTAGCGGGGGGCTCACCGGGGAGCTGTTTTTT. Protein product: CASSFLTSGGLTGELFF. Looking up the rest from reference TRBV7-3 and TRBJ2-2 gives the full variable domain: GAGVSQTPSNKVTEKGKYVELRCDPISGHTALYWYRQSLGQGPEFLIYFQGTGAADDSGLPNDRFFAVRPEGSVSTLKIQRTERGDSAVYLCASSFLTSGGLTGELFFGEGSRLTVL.

The CDR3 loop is CASSSTAGPTDTQYF. For the CDR3, the DNA is TGCGCCAGCAGCTCTACAGCGGGACCCACAGATACGCAGTATTTT. The chain combines TRBV5-1 with TRBJ2-3, with 7 positions matching TRBD2. Germline assignment: CDR1 SGHRS and CDR2 YFSETQ. Trimming took 3 bases from V and 2 from J; bases not matched to a gene: 6. There are 15 residues in the CDR3.

The rearrangement joins TRBV6-2 or TRBV6-3 to TRBJ1-1; 8 nucleotides agree with TRBD1. In germline, CDR1 is MNHEY, CDR2 SVGEGT. The junction had 3 bases not matched to a gene; V was cut back by 4 bases and J by 2 bases. The CDR3 runs to 14 residues. CDR3 amino acids: CASSLPGGNTEAFF. CDR3 nucleotide sequence: TGTGCCAGCAGTTTACCAGGGGGCAACACTGAAGCTTTCTTT.

This CDR3 reads CASSEATGGGYEQYF. The CDR3 coding sequence is TGTGCCAGCAGCGAGGCGACAGGGGGCGGGTACGAGCAGTACTTC. The rearrangement joins TRBV9 to TRBJ2-7; 10 positions match TRBD1. Germline loops: CDR1 SGDLS, CDR2 YYNGEE. The CDR3 is 15 residues long. The ends lost 3 bases at V and 4 bases at J; junction bases unmatched: 7. The full variable domain, rest sourced from reference TRBV9 and TRBJ2-7, is DSGVTQTPKHLITATGQRVTLRCSPRSGDLSVYWYQQSLDQGLQFLIQYYNGEERAKGNILERFSAQQFPDLHSELNLSSLELGDSALYFCASSEATGGGYEQYFGPGTRLTVT.

This chain connects TRBV5-1 to TRBJ2-1; 7 bases line up with TRBD2. CDR3 length: 18 residues. Trimming removed 0 bases from V and 7 bases from J; junction bases left unmatched: 16. Germline V lookup: CDR1 SGHRS, CDR2 YFSETQ. CDR3 coding DNA: TGCGCCAGCAGCTTGGCCAATTTGGGCGGGAGCGAGTGGAATGAGCAGTTCTTC. This gives the protein CASSLANLGGSEWNEQFF.

This clone was found once. This rearrangement joins TRBV5-1 to TRBJ2-1, with TRBD2 identical over 13 bases. With V trimmed by 2 bases and J by 2 bases, 4 bases remained unmatched. Per the germline V gene, CDR1 is SGHRS and CDR2 is YFSETQ. The CDR3 has 17 amino acids. The CDR3 reads CASSLGLAGETYNEQFF. The CDR3 DNA is TGCGCCAGCAGCTTAGGACTAGCGGGGGAAACCTACAATGAGCAGTTCTTC.

The chain employs TRBV5-1 and TRBJ1-2; D call uncertain. The V end was cut by 5 bases, the J end by 5 bases, with 10 bases between. Germline V CDR1 and CDR2: SGHRS, YFSETQ. This CDR3 has 12 residues. CDR3 amino acids: CASSYNSYGYTF. The CDR3 bases are TGCGCCAGCAGTTATAACAGTTATGGCTACACCTTC.

The chain carries TRBV7-2 and TRBJ1-6; D not certain. The V gene's germline CDR1 is SGHTA and CDR2 FQGNSA. V dropped 5 bases and J dropped 7 bases, with 12 bases sitting between them. CDR3 length equals 14 residues. CDR3 protein: CASSTSRANSPLHF. The CDR3 DNA follows: TGTGCCAGCAGCACTAGCCGCGCCAATTCACCCCTCCACTTT.

This clone was observed a few times. The J gene is TRBJ1-4, the V gene TRBV5-4; D is uncertain. The CDR3 loop spans 17 amino acids. Deletions cut 3 bases from V and 0 bases from J, with 15 bases between. The germline gives CDR1 SGHNT, CDR2 YYREEE (reference sequence). The CDR3 sequence: CASSSEPRGATNEKLFF. The CDR3 DNA follows: TGTGCCAGCAGCTCCGAGCCAAGAGGAGCAACTAATGAAAAACTGTTTTTT.